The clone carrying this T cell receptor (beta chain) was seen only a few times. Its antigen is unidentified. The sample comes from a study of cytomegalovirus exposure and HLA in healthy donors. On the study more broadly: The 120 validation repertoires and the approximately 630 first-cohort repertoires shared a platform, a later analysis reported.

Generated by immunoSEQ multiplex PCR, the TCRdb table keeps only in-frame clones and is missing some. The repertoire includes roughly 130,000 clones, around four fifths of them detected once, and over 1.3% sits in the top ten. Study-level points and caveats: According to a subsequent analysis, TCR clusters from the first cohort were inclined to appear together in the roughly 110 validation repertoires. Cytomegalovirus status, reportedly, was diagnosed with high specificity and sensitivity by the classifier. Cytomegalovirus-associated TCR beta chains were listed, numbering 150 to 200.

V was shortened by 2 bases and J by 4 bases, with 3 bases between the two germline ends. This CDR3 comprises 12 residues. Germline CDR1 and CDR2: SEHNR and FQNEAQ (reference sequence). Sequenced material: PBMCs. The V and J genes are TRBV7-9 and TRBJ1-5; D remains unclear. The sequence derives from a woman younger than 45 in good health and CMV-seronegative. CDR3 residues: CASSLQNQPQHF. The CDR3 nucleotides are TGTGCCAGCAGCTTACAAAATCAGCCCCAGCATTTT.